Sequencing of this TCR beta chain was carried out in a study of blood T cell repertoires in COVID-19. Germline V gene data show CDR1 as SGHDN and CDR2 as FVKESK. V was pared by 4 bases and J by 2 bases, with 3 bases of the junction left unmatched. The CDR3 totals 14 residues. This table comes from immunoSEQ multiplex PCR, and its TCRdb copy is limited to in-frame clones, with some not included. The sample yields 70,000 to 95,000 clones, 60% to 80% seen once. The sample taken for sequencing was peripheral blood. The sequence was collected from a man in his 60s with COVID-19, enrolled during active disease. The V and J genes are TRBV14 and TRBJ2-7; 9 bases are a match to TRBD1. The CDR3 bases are TGTGCCAGCAGCCGACAGGGGGGAACCTACGAGCAGTACTTC. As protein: CASSRQGGTYEQYF.